What follows is one T cell receptor (beta chain) and its context. The V and J ends lost 6 bases and 8 bases, in that order; junction bases with no gene match: 12. The CDR3 covers 14 residues. Per germline, CDR1 SNHLY and CDR2 FYNNEI. This specimen comes from a study of T cell responses to AZD1222 COVID-19 vaccine. The protocol was immunoSEQ multiplex PCR, while the TCRdb copy is restricted to in-frame clones and leaves out a portion. Of about 130,000 clones listed, approximately 94% are singletons. Sequenced here: peripheral blood, sampled on day 0 of AZD1222 vaccination. The chain combines TRBV2 with TRBJ1-2; 7 nucleotides line up with TRBD1. The sequence was obtained from an adult in good health. CDR3 DNA: TGTGCCAGCAGACAGGAGGGACAGACGTTAGGCTACACCTTC. Protein product: CASRQEGQTLGYTF. Filled out from reference TRBV2 and TRBJ1-2, the complete variable domain reads EPEVTQTPSHQVTQMGQEVILRCVPISNHLYFYWYRQILGQKVEFLVSFYNNEISEKSEIFDDQFSVERPDGSNFTLKIRSTKLEDSAMYFCASRQEGQTLGYTFGSGTRLTVV.